A single sample gave rise to the 26 T cell receptor beta chains below, sequenced in a study of blood T cell repertoires in COVID-19 (TCRdb year 2020). Library preparation used the immunoSEQ multiplex PCR assay. The immuneACCESS repertoire file appears here via TCRdb, limited to in-frame rearrangements. These files lack a portion of the clones; in checked studies, under half of the deficit traces to unresolved V genes, and the cause of the others is not known. Counted in this sample were about 140,000 clones; more than 80% of them appeared once. 8.8% of the sample is held by the ten biggest clonotypes. The sample was peripheral blood. These receptors all come from a woman at least 80 years old in a cohort sampled during active or convalescent COVID-19.

This rearrangement joins TRBV6-2 or TRBV6-3 to TRBJ2-2; the D gene is possibly TRBD1 (6 bases). The germline V and J ends were trimmed by 6 bases and 5 bases, with 25 bases remaining between them. The germline V gene encodes CDR1 MNHEY and CDR2 SVGEGT. This CDR3 contains 18 residues. In DNA, the CDR3 is TGTGCCAGCAGCCTTGACGAACCCGGGACACCATTAACCGGGGAGCTGTTTTTT. It specifies CASSLDEPGTPLTGELFF.

This clone has more than one count but fewer than ten. The rearrangement uses TRBV7-3 and TRBJ1-2; 8 positions agree with TRBD1. This CDR3 is 13 amino acids long. J gave up 4 bases and V 5 bases, and 3 bases lay outside the gene matches. Germline CDR1 and CDR2: SGHTA and FQGTGA. The CDR3 nucleotides read TGTGCCAGCAGCGCGGGACAGGCCTATGGCTACACCTTC. Translating gives CASSAGQAYGYTF.

The chain is built from TRBV19 and TRBJ2-3, with a weak D call TRBD1 (6 bases). V was trimmed by 5 bases and J by 6 bases, leaving 24 bases between them. Germline-derived CDR1 and CDR2 are LNHDA and SQIVND (reference sequence). The CDR3 consists of 17 residues. The CDR3 nucleotides read TGTGCCAGTAGTTCGGGAAGGGGGTTCACCACCGCGGATACGCAGTATTTT. Translated: CASSSGRGFTTADTQYF.

The chain links TRBV4-3 to TRBJ2-5; possible D gene TRBD1, 6 bases. Trimming stripped 0 bases from V and 3 bases from J, with 11 bases between. Germline CDR1 reads LGHNA; CDR2 reads YSLEER. The CDR3 is 15 residues long. The CDR3 DNA sequence: TGCGCCAGCAGCCAAGAACACAGGGTCGAAGAGACCCAGTACTTC. Its translation is CASSQEHRVEETQYF.

The sample holds one count of this clone. The rearrangement uses TRBV19 and TRBJ2-2, with unresolved D. Trimming removed 1 base from V and 4 bases from J, with 7 bases in between. Germline loops: CDR1 LNHDA, CDR2 SQIVND (reference sequence). This CDR3 has 14 residues. The CDR3 DNA reads as TGTGCCAGTAGTATAGTACAGACCACCGGGGAGCTGTTTTTT. It encodes CASSIVQTTGELFF.

The chain links TRBV6-5 to TRBJ1-2; 10 bases line up with TRBD1. This CDR3 region has 14 residues. With V trimmed by 6 bases and J by 8 bases, 9 bases remained unmatched. Germline V gene data show CDR1 as MNHEY and CDR2 as SVGAGI. This CDR3 reads CASRTTRTGGGYTF. In DNA form, the CDR3 reads TGTGCCAGCAGGACCACCAGGACAGGGGGAGGCTACACCTTC.

The chain couples TRBV12-3 or TRBV12-4 to TRBJ1-2, with D tentatively TRBD1 (5 bases). Deletions cut 6 bases from V and 2 bases from J, with 10 bases between. CDR3 size: 13 residues. The CDR3 region is CASSHPGNYGYTF. CDR3 sequence (DNA): TGTGCCAGCAGCCACCCAGGGAACTATGGCTACACCTTC.

The genes are TRBV4-3 and TRBJ1-2; D is uncertain. The CDR3 contains 13 residues. CDR1 is LGHNA, CDR2 YSLEER, per germline. V lost 4 bases and J lost 4, with 10 bases in between. CDR3 protein: CASSPDGSYGYTF. Written as DNA, the CDR3 is TGCGCCAGCAGCCCTGACGGGTCCTATGGCTACACCTTC.

This sequence joins TRBV27 and TRBJ2-5, with 8 nucleotides matching TRBD2. The V gene's germline CDR1 is MNHEY and CDR2 SMNVEV (reference sequence). This CDR3 spans 14 amino acids. The ends lost 6 bases at V and 1 base at J; junction bases unmatched: 4. CDR3 region: CASRKLAAQETQYF. CDR3 DNA: TGTGCCAGCAGGAAACTAGCGGCCCAAGAGACCCAGTACTTC.

The chain carries TRBV2 and TRBJ2-5; a weak D match, TRBD1 (6 bases). Per the germline V gene, CDR1 is SNHLY and CDR2 is FYNNEI. The length of the CDR3 is 14 residues. V gave up 6 bases and J gave up 1 base, with 12 bases separating them. The DNA of the CDR3 is TGTGCCAGCAGGACGGACAGCACCCAAGAGACCCAGTACTTC. This translates into CASRTDSTQETQYF.

The chain is built from TRBV12-5 and TRBJ2-5, with D possibly being TRBD2 (6 bases). CDR1 is LGHNT and CDR2 is FRNRAP in the germline V gene. The V and J ends lost 1 base and 5 bases respectively, with 8 bases between them. The CDR3 is 13 residues long. This CDR3 is CASGLGTMETQYF. CDR3 coding DNA: TGTGCTAGTGGTTTGGGGACTATGGAGACCCAGTACTTC.

The genes are TRBV27 and TRBJ2-7, with 8 nucleotides matching TRBD1. With 8 bases clipped from V and 0 bases from J, the junction kept 9 bases outside the gene matches. This CDR3 is 15 amino acids long. CDR1 and CDR2 from the germline V gene are MNHEY and SMNVEV (reference sequence). The CDR3 DNA sequence: TGTGCCAGCCGCAAGACAGGGGAGAGCTCCTACGAGCAGTACGTC. Translated, it gives CASRKTGESSYEQYV.

The CDR3 sequence: CASSRWGGAFSEQYF. The CDR3 nucleotides read TGTGCCAGCAGCCGCTGGGGGGGCGCTTTTTCCGAGCAGTACTTC. V gene TRBV5-6 combines with J gene TRBJ2-7; tentatively, D is TRBD2 (7 bases). This CDR3 region has 15 residues. Between the trimmed V and J ends, which lost 4 bases and 6 bases, there was a span of 20 bases. Germline lookup yields CDR1 SGHDT and CDR2 YYEEEE.

CDR3 DNA: TGTGCCAGCAGATCTAGAAATCGAGGGCCTTCAGATACGCAGTATTTT. This encodes CASRSRNRGPSDTQYF. V and J are TRBV7-2 and TRBJ2-3, with a possible D match to TRBD2 (5 bases). Trimming removed 6 bases from V and 4 bases from J, with 20 bases in between. Germline-derived CDR1 and CDR2 are SGHTA and FQGNSA. The CDR3 is 16 residues long.

V gene TRBV2 combines with J gene TRBJ2-3; D is unclear. Germline V gives CDR1 SNHLY, CDR2 FYNNEI. The CDR3 has 13 amino acids. V lost 7 bases to trimming and J lost 1 base, with 9 bases between them. CDR3 sequence: CASIPRGTDTQYF. CDR3 coding DNA: TGTGCCAGCATCCCACGGGGCACAGATACGCAGTATTTT.

The V gene is TRBV6-1, the J gene TRBJ2-7; D is ambiguous. Germline loops: CDR1 MNHNS, CDR2 SASEGT. The CDR3 runs to 12 residues. Trimming removed 2 bases at V and 7 bases at J, with 9 bases between. In nucleotides, the CDR3 is TGTGCCAGCAGTGAAATCCTCTCGGAGCAGTACTTC. Translating it yields CASSEILSEQYF.

This rearrangement joins TRBV11-2 to TRBJ2-3, with 13 bases that match TRBD2. From germline, CDR1 is SGHAT and CDR2 FQNNGV. With 5 bases clipped from V and 8 bases from J, the junction kept 7 bases outside the gene matches. This CDR3 is built from 15 residues. Here the CDR3 DNA reads TGTGCCAGCAGCGAGACTAGCGGGGGGCGAGTTACGCAGTATTTT. Amino acids: CASSETSGGRVTQYF.

CDR3 in amino acids: CASSLWANTEAFF. CDR3 nucleotides: TGTGCCAGCAGCCTGTGGGCGAACACTGAAGCTTTCTTT. The chain is built from TRBV7-9 and TRBJ1-1; D not certain. Germline CDR1 SEHNR, CDR2 FQNEAQ (reference sequence). Trimming took 5 bases from V and 1 from J, leaving 8 bases between them. The CDR3 consists of 13 residues.

This sequence joins TRBV14 and TRBJ2-3, with TRBD1 identical over 8 bases. The V segment lost 4 bases and the J segment 3 bases; nucleotides outside the gene matches: 9. The CDR3 length is 16 residues. The germline V gene encodes CDR1 SGHDN and CDR2 FVKESK. In DNA form, the CDR3 reads TGTGCCAGCAGCCCCCGCAGGGGGCACGGAACAGATACGCAGTATTTT. This translates into CASSPRRGHGTDTQYF. Variable domain in full (rest from reference TRBV14 and TRBJ2-3): EAGVTQFPSHSVIEKGQTVTLRCDPISGHDNLYWYRRVMGKEIKFLLHFVKESKQDESGMPNNRFLAERTGGTYSTLKVQPAELEDSGVYFCASSPRRGHGTDTQYFGPGTRLTVL.

This clone was found a few times. One end of the junction fails to match germline, which may point to a read error. The chain joins TRBV7-9 to TRBJ2-3; 11 bases match TRBD1. Germline CDR1 SEHNR, CDR2 FQNEAQ (reference sequence). CDR3 length: 14 amino acids. The CDR3 spells CASSRTGGTDTQYF. As DNA, the CDR3 is TGTGCCAGCAGTCGGACAGGGGGCACCGATACGCAGTATTTT. The whole variable domain, remainder taken from reference TRBV7-9 and TRBJ2-3, is DTGVSQNPRHKITKRGQNVTFRCDPISEHNRLYWYRQTLGQGPEFLTYFQNEAQLEKSRLLSDRFSAERPKGSFSTLEIQRTEQGDSAMYLCASSRTGGTDTQYFGPGTRLTVL.

The chain carries TRBV19 and TRBJ2-3; TRBD1 is a possible D gene (6 bases). The CDR3 contains 13 residues. Germline V gene sequence: CDR1 LNHDA, CDR2 SQIVND (reference sequence). Trimming took off 9 bases at V and 0 bases at J, with 10 bases between the two ends. The CDR3 DNA is TGTGCCAGCCGGGACATCAGCACAGATACGCAGTATTTT. Protein: CASRDISTDTQYF.

The CDR3, as DNA: TGCGCCAGCAGCGCGGGACAGTACAATGAGCAGTTCTTC. It translates to CASSAGQYNEQFF. The gene calls are TRBV5-1 and TRBJ2-1; D is possibly TRBD1 (7 bases). V lost 4 bases and J lost 4, with 9 bases in between. CDR3 length: 13 residues. Germline CDR1 is SGHRS and CDR2 is YFSETQ.

J is TRBJ2-3 and V is TRBV24-1; a weak D match, TRBD1 (6 bases). Germline CDR1 is KGHDR and CDR2 is SFDVKD. This CDR3 spans 16 amino acids. V was clipped by 4 bases and J by 5 bases, with 18 bases between them. CDR3 region: CATSDRGSRSGDTQYF. DNA of the CDR3: TGTGCCACCAGTGACAGGGGTTCAAGGAGTGGAGATACGCAGTATTTT.

The genes are TRBV7-3 and TRBJ1-2; D is uncertain. Trimming stripped 4 bases from V and 5 bases from J, with 17 bases between. CDR3 size: 15 residues. Germline V lookup: CDR1 SGHTA, CDR2 FQGTGA. The CDR3 loop is CASSSPLTRSYGYTF. DNA for the CDR3: TGTGCCAGCAGCTCACCTCTAACCCGAAGTTATGGCTACACCTTC.

The chain employs TRBV28 and TRBJ1-1; D not resolved. CDR3 size: 13 residues. The V end lost 3 bases, the J end lost 3 bases, and 8 bases lay between the germline ends. The germline V gene has CDR1 MDHEN and CDR2 SYDVKM. The CDR3 sequence: CASSLMADTEAFF. The CDR3 DNA is TGTGCCAGCAGTTTGATGGCAGACACTGAAGCTTTCTTT.

The chain is built from TRBV27 and TRBJ1-4; D is possibly TRBD1 (6 bases). From germline, CDR1 is MNHEY and CDR2 SMNVEV (reference sequence). The CDR3 covers 15 residues. Between the trimmed V and J ends, which lost 6 bases and 2 bases, there was a span of 13 bases. CDR3 protein: CASREQGLTNEKLFF. In DNA, the CDR3 is TGTGCCAGCAGGGAGCAGGGGCTCACTAATGAAAAACTGTTTTTT.